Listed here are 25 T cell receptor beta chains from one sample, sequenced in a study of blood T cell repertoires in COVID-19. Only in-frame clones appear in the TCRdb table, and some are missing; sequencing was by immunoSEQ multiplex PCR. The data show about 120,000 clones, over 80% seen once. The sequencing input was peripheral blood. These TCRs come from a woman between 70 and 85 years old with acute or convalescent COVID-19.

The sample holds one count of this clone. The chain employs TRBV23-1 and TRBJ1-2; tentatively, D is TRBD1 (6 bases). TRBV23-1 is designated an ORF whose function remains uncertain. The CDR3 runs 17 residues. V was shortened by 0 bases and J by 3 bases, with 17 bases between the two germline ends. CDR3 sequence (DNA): TGCGCCAGCAGTCAATCGTCCCCGGGGGGCCCCTACTATGGCTACACCTTC. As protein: CASSQSSPGGPYYGYTF.

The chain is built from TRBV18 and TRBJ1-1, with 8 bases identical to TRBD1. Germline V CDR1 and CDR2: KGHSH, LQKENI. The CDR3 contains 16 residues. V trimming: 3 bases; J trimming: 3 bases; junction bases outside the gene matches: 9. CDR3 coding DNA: TGTGCCAGCTCACCCGCTGGACAGGGCGGGGACACTGAAGCTTTCTTT. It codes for CASSPAGQGGDTEAFF.

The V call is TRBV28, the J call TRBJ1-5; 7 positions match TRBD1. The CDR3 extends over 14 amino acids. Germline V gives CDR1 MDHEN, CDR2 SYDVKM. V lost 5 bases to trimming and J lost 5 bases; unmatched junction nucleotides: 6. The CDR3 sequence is CASSKRQGDQPQHF. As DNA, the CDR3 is TGTGCCAGCAGTAAAAGACAGGGAGATCAGCCCCAGCATTTT.

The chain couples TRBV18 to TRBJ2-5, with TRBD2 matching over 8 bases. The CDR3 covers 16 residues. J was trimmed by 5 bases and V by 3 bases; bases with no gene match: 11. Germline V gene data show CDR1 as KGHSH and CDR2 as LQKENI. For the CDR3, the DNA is TGTGCCAGCTCACCCCGCCTTCGCGGGAGGCGGGAGACCCAGTACTTC. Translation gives CASSPRLRGRRETQYF. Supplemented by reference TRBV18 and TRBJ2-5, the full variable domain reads NAGVMQNPRHLVRRRGQEARLRCSPMKGHSHVYWYRQLPEEGLKFMVYLQKENIIDESGMPKERFSAEFPKEGPSILRIQQVVRGDSAAYFCASSPRLRGRRETQYFGPGTRLLVL.

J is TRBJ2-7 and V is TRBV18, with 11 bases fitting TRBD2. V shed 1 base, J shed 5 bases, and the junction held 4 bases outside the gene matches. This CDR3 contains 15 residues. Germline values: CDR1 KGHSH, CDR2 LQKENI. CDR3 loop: CASSPLISGGDEQYF. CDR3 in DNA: TGTGCCAGCTCACCACTAATTAGCGGGGGGGACGAGCAGTACTTC. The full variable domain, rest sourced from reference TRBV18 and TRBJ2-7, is NAGVMQNPRHLVRRRGQEARLRCSPMKGHSHVYWYRQLPEEGLKFMVYLQKENIIDESGMPKERFSAEFPKEGPSILRIQQVVRGDSAAYFCASSPLISGGDEQYFGPGTRLTVT.

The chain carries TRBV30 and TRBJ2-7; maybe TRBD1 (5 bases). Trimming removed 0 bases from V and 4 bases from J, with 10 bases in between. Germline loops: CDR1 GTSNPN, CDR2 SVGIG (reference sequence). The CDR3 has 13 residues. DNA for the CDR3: TGTGCCTGGAGTGTACAGCAGGGTTACGAGCAGTACTTC. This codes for CAWSVQQGYEQYF.

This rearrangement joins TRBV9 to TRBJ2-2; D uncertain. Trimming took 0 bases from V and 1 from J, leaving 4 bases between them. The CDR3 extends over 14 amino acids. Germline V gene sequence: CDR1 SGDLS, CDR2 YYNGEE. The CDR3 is CASSVGQNTGELFF. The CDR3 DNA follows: TGTGCCAGCAGCGTAGGGCAGAACACCGGGGAGCTGTTTTTT.

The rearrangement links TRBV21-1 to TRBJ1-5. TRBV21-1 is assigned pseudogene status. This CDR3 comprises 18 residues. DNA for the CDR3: TGTGCCAGCAGCGAGGAGGATTATCGGGGAAGGAGGCATCAGCCCCAGCATTTT. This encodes CASSEEDYRGRRHQPQHF.

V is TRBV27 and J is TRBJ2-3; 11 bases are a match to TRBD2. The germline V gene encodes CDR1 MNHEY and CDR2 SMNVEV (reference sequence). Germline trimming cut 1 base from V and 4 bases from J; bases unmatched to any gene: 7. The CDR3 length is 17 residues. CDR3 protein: CASSLWRVAGGPDTQYF. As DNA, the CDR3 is TGTGCCAGCAGTTTATGGCGAGTAGCGGGGGGGCCAGATACGCAGTATTTT.

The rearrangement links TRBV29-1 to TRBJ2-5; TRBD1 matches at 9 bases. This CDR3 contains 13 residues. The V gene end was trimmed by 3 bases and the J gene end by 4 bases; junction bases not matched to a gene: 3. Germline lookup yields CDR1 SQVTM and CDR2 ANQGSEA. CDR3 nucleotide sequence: TGCAGCGTTGACCGGGACAGGGCAGAGACCCAGTACTTC. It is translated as CSVDRDRAETQYF.

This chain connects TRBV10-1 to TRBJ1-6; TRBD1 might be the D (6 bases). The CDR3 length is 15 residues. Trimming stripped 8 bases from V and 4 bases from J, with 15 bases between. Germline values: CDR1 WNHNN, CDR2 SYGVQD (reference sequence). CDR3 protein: CASRQGTPYNSPLHF. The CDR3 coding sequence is TGCGCCAGCCGGCAAGGGACACCTTATAATTCACCCCTCCACTTT.

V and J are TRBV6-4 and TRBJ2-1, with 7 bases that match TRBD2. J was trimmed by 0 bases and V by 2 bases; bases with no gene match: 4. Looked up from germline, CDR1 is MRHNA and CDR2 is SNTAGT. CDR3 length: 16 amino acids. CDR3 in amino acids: CASSDGRGPSYNEQFF. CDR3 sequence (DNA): TGTGCCAGCAGTGACGGGAGGGGCCCCTCCTACAATGAGCAGTTCTTC.

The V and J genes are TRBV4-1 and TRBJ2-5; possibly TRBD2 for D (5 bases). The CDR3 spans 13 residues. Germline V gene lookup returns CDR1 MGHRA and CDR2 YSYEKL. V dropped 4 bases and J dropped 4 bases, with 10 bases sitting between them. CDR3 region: CASSRGPAETQYF. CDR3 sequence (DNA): TGCGCCAGCAGCCGCGGGCCTGCAGAGACCCAGTACTTC.

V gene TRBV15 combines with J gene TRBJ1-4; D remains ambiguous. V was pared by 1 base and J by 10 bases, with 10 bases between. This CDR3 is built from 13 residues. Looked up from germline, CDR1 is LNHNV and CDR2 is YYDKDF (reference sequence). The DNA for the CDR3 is TGTGCCACCAGCAGAGGGCACGCTGGAAAACTGTTTTTT. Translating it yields CATSRGHAGKLFF.

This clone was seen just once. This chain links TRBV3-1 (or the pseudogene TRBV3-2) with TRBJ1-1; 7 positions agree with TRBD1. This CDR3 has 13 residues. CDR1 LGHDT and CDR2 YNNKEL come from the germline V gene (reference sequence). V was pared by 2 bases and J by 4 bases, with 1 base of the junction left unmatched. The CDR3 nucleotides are TGTGCCAGCAGCCAAAACAGGGGCACTGAAGCTTTCTTT. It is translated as CASSQNRGTEAFF.

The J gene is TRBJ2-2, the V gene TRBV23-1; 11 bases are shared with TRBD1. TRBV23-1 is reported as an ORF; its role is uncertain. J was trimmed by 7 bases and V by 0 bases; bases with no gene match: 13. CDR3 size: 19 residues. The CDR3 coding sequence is TGCGCCAGCAGTCAATCGTGGACAGGGGGCGCCTGGAAAGACGGGGAGCTGTTTTTT. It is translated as CASSQSWTGGAWKDGELFF.

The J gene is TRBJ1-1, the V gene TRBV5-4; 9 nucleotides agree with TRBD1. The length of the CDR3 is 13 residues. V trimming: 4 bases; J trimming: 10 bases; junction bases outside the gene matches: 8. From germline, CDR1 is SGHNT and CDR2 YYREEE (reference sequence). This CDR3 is CASSLDRGGVAFF. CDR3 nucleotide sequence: TGTGCCAGCAGCCTTGACAGGGGGGGTGTAGCTTTCTTT.

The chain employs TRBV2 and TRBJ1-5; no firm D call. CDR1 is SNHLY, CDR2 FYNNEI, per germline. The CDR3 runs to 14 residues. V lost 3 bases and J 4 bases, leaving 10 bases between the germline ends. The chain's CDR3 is CASSDRGMNQPQHF. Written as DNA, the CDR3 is TGTGCCAGCAGTGACAGAGGGATGAATCAGCCCCAGCATTTT.

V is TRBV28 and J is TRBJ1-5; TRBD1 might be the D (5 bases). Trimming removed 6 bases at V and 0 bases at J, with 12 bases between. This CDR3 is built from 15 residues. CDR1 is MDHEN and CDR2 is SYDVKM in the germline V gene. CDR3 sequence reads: CASRQGFYSNQPQHF. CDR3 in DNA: TGTGCCAGCAGGCAGGGTTTTTATAGCAATCAGCCCCAGCATTTT.

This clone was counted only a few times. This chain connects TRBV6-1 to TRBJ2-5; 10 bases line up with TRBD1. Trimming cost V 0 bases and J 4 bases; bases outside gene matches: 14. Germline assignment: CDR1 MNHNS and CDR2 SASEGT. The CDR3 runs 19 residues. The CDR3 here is CASSEALRGRQGAGETQYF. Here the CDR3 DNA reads TGTGCCAGCAGTGAAGCGCTTCGGGGGAGACAGGGGGCGGGAGAGACCCAGTACTTC.

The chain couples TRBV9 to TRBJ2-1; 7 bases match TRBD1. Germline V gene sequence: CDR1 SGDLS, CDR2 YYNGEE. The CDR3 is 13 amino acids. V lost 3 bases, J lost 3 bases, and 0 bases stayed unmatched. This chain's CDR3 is CASSGDSYNEQFF. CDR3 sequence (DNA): TGTGCCAGCAGCGGGGACAGCTACAATGAGCAGTTCTTC.

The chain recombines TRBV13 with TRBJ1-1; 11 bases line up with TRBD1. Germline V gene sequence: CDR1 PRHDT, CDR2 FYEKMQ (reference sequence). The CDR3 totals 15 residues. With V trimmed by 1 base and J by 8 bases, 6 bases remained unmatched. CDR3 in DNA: TGTGCCAGCAGCTTAGAGGGACAGGGGGAGGCCGAAGCTTTCTTT. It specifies CASSLEGQGEAEAFF.

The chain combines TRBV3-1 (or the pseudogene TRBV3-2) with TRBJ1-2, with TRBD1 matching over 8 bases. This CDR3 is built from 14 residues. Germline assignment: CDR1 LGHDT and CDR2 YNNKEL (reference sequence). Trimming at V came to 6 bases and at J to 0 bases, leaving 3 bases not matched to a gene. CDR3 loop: CASRTGQANYGYTF. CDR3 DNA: TGTGCCAGCAGGACGGGACAGGCTAACTATGGCTACACCTTC.

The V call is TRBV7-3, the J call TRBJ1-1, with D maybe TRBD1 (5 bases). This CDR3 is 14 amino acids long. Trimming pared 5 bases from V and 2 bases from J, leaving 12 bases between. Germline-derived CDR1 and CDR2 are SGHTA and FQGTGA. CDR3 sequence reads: CASSQSGQNTEAFF. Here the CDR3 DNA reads TGTGCCAGCAGCCAATCAGGACAAAACACTGAAGCTTTCTTT.

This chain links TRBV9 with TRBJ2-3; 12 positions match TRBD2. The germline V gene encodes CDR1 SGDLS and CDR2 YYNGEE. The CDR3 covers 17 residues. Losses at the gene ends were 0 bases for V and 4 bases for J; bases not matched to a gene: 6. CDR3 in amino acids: CASSVVSSGGAADTQYF. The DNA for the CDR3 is TGTGCCAGCAGCGTAGTGTCTAGCGGGGGGGCCGCAGATACGCAGTATTTT.